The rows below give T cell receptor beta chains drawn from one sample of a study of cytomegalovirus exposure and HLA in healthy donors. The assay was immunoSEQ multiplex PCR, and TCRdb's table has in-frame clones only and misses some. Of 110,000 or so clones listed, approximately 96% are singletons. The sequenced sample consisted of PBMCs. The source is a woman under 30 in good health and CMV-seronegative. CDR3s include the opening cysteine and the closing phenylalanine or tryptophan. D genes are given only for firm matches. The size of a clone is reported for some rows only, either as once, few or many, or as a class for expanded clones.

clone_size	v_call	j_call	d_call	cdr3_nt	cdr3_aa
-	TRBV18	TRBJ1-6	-	TGTGCCAGCTCGCCTAGTATAGGGGATGCTTATAATTCACCCCTCCACTTT	CASSPSIGDAYNSPLHF
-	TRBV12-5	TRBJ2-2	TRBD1	TGTGCTAGTGGTTTAGGACAGGGTGGGCTGTTTTTT	CASGLGQGGLFF
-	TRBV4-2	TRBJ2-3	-	TGTGCCAGCAGCCAAGTTTTAGGGCGGGGACGCACAGATACGCAGTATTTT	CASSQVLGRGRTDTQYF
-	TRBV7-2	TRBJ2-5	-	TGTGCCAGCAGCCCGGGAAGACGGGGAGAGACCCAGTACTTC	CASSPGRRGETQYF
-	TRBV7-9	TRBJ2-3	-	TGTGCCAGCAGCTCTCAAGGGGCAGTTACAGATACGCAGTATTTT	CASSSQGAVTDTQYF
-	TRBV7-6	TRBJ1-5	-	TGTGCCAGCAGCACCTTCCAGGGACTTCAGCCCCAGCATTTT	CASSTFQGLQPQHF
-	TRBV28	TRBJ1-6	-	TGTGCCAGCAGTTTGGATAGGGAGAGTTCACCCCTCCACTTT	CASSLDRESSPLHF
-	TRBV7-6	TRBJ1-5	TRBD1	TGTGCCAGCAGCTTAGAGGCAGGGGGTCAGCCCCAGCATTTT	CASSLEAGGQPQHF
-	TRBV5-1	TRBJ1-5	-	TGCGCCAGCAGCCGGTCAGGGGAGTCTGGTCAGCCCCAGCATTTT	CASSRSGESGQPQHF
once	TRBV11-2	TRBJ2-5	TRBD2	TGTGCCAGCAGCGGACTAGCGGGGGTCCCCGACCAAGAGACCCAGTACTTC	CASSGLAGVPDQETQYF
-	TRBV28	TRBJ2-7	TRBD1	TGTGCCAGCAGTCCCCTCCTCGGACAGGGCCCCTACGAGCAGTACTTC	CASSPLLGQGPYEQYF
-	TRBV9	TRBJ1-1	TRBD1	TGTGCCAGCAGCGTAGTTCCAGGGGGCGCCTACACTGAAGCTTTCTTT	CASSVVPGGAYTEAFF
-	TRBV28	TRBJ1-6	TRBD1	TGTGCCAGCAGTTTACTGCAGGGGGTTGGTTCACCCCTCCACTTT	CASSLLQGVGSPLHF
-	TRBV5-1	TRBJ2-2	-	TGCGCCAGCAGCTTGGCGGGGGTGACGGACACCGGGGAGCTGTTTTTT	CASSLAGVTDTGELFF
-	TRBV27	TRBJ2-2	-	TGTGCCAGCAGTCGTCGACGCGGAGTGGTGGAACGTGGGGAGCTGTTTTTT	CASSRRRGVVERGELFF
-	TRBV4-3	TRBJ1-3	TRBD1	TGCGCCAGCAGCCTGACAGGGCCTGGAAACACCATATATTTT	CASSLTGPGNTIYF
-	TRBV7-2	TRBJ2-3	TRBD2	TGTGCCAGCAGCTTATTGCTTGGTAGCGGGAGCACAGATACGCAGTATTTT	CASSLLLGSGSTDTQYF
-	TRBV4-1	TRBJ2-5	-	TGCGCCAGCAGCCAAGGAGAAAAAGCGGGCTCTCTTGACTTC	CASSQGEKAGSLDF
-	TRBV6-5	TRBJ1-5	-	TGTGCCAGCAGTTACTCTGGGAGTAGCGGTCAGCCCCAGCATTTT	CASSYSGSSGQPQHF
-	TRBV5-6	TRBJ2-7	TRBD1	TGTGCCAGCAGCATCGGGACAGCTCCCGAGCAGTACTTC	CASSIGTAPEQYF
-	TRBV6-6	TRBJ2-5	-	TGTGCCAGCAGTTCGGATGCGACTGAGACCCAGTACTTC	CASSSDATETQYF
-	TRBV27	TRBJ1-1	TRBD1	TGTGCCAGCAGTTTATCGGGAAACAGGGGTCGGAATGAAGCTTTCTTT	CASSLSGNRGRNEAFF
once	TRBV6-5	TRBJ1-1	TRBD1	TGTGCCAGCAGTTCCCTTGGGACAGTTGAAGCTTTCTTT	CASSSLGTVEAFF
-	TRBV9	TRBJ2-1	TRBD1	TGTGCCAGCAGCACCCTCGGACAGGGGGCGCTTGATGAGCAGTTCTTC	CASSTLGQGALDEQFF
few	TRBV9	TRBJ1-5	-	TGTGCCAGCAGCGTAGGCGGGGAATCGAATCAGCCCCAGCATTTT	CASSVGGESNQPQHF
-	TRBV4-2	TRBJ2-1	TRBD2	TGTGCCAGCAGCCAAGTCGGGGGGTCTAGCGATGAGCAGTTCTTC	CASSQVGGSSDEQFF
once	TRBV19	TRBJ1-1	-	TGTGCCAGCGTGGACAGACTGAACACTGAAGCTTTCTTT	CASVDRLNTEAFF
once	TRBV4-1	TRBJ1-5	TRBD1	TGCGCCAGCAGCCAAGCACCGGGACAGCTCAATCAGCCCCAGCATTTT	CASSQAPGQLNQPQHF
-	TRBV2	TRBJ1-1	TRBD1	TGTGCCAGCAGCGAACCGACAGGGGGCGGGACTGAAGCTTTCTTT	CASSEPTGGGTEAFF
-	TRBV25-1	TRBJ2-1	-	TGTGCCAGCAGTGACAGGGCCTTCAATGAGCAGTTCTTC	CASSDRAFNEQFF
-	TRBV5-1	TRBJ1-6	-	TGCGCCAGCAGCCAAACTCCCGGGGTTGGATCACCCCTCCACTTT	CASSQTPGVGSPLHF
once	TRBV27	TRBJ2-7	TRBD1	TGTGCCAGCCGCCTCGGGACAGGATCCTACGAGCAGTACTTC	CASRLGTGSYEQYF
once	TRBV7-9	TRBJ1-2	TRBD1	TGTGCCAGCAGCCCAGGGACAGGGCGCGGAGCTAACTATGGCTACACCTTC	CASSPGTGRGANYGYTF
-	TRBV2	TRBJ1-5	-	TGTGCCAGCCGGCGGGGGGTCGGGTATAGCAATCAGCCCCAGCATTTT	CASRRGVGYSNQPQHF
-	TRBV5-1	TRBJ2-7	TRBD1	TGCGCCAGCAGCGTAGGACAGGGGGCGGCGGCCTACGAGCAGTACTTC	CASSVGQGAAAYEQYF
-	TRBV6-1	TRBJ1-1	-	TGTGCCAGCAGTGCGGCCAGGGACACTGAAGCTTTCTTT	CASSAARDTEAFF
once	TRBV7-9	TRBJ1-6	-	TGTGCCAGCAGCTTGGGGGGGAGGCCGTGGAATTCACCCCTCCACTTT	CASSLGGRPWNSPLHF
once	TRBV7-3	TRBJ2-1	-	TGTGCCAGCAGCTTAAAGGCAGGGGAATACAATGAGCAGTTCTTC	CASSLKAGEYNEQFF
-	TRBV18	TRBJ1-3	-	TGTGCCAGCTCACCACCCAGCCACTCGGGACTGAGTTTGGACACCATATATTTT	CASSPPSHSGLSLDTIYF
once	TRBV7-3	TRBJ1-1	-	TGTGCCAGCAGCTTAACGGGGCCCCGGGCGCACACTGAAGCTTTCTTT	CASSLTGPRAHTEAFF
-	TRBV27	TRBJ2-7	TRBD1	TGTGCCAGCAGTCCTCGGGACAGCCACTACGAGCAGTACTTC	CASSPRDSHYEQYF
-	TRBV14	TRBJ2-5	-	TGTGCCAGCAGCCAAGGACGAGCGGAGACCCAGTACTTC	CASSQGRAETQYF
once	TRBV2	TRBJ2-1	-	TGTGCCAGCAGTGTAGGGCGGGCCTCCTACAATGAGCAGTTCTTC	CASSVGRASYNEQFF
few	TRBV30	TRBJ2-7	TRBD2	TGTGCCTTCTGGGACCTAGCGGGGGGGCAGCGGTTC	CAFWDLAGGQRF
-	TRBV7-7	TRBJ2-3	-	TGTGCTAGCAGCCCCCGGGCAGGGGGGTCAGATACGCAGTATTTT	CASSPRAGGSDTQYF
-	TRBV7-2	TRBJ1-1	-	TGTGCCAGCAGCTTACAGGGGAGAACTGAAGCTTTCTTT	CASSLQGRTEAFF
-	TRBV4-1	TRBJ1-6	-	TGCGCCAGCAGCCAAGATCGGGGGGCTTACTCACCCCTCCACTTT	CASSQDRGAYSPLHF
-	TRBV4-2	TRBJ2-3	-	TGTGCCAGCAGCCCCCGGCAGCGGGGCACAGATACGCAGTATTTT	CASSPRQRGTDTQYF
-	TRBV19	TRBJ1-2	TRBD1	TGTGCCAGTAGAAACAGGGGCACCTATGGCTACACCTTC	CASRNRGTYGYTF
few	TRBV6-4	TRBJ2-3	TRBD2	TGTGCCAGCAGTGATATAGCGGGGGCCACAGATACGCAGTATTTT	CASSDIAGATDTQYF